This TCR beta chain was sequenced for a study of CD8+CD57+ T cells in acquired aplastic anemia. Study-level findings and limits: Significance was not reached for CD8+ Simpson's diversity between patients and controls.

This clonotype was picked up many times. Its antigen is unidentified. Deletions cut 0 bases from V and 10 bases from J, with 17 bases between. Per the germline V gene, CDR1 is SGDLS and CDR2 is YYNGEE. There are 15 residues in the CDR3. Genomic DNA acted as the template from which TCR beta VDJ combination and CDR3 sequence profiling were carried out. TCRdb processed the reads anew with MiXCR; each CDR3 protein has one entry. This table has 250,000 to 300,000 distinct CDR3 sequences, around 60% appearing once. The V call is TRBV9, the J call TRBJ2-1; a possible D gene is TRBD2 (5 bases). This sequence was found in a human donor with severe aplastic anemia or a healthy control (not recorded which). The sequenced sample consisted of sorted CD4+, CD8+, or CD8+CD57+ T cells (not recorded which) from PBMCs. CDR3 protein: CASSVGAAYGGEQFF. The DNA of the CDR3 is TGTGCCAGCAGCGTAGGTGCGGCCTATGGAGGAGAGCAGTTCTTC.